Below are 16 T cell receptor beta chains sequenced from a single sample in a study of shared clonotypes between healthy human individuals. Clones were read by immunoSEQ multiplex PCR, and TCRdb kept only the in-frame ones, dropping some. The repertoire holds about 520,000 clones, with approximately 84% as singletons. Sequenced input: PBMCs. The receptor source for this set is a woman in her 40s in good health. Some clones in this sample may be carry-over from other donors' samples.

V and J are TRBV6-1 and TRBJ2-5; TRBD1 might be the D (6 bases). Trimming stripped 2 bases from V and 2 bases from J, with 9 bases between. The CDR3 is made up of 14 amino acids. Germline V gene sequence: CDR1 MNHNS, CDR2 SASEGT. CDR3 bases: TGTGCCAGCAGTGAACTCAGGGGACAAGAGACCCAGTACTTC. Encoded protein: CASSELRGQETQYF.

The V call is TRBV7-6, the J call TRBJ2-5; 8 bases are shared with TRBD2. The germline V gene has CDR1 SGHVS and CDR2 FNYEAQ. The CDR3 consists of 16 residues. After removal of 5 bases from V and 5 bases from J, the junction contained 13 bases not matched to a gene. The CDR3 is CASSPGLAPWEETQYF. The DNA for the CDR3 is TGTGCCAGCAGCCCTGGACTAGCCCCCTGGGAGGAGACCCAGTACTTC.

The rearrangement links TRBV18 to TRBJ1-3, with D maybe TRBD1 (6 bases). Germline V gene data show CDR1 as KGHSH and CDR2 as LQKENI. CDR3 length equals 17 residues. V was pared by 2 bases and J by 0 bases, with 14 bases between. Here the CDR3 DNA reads TGTGCCAGCTCACCAGAAAAGGGGGTAAACTCTGGAAACACCATATATTTT. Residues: CASSPEKGVNSGNTIYF.

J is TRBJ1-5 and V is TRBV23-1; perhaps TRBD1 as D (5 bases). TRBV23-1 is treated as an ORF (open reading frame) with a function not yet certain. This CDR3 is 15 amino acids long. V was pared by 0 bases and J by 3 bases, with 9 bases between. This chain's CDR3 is CASSQSPGLNQPQHF. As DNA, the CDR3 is TGCGCCAGCAGTCAATCGCCAGGGCTCAATCAGCCCCAGCATTTT.

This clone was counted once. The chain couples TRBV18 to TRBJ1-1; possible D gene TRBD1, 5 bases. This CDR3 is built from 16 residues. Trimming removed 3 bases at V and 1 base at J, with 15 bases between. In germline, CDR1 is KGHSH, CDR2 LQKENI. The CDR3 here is CASSPAAPGANTEAFF. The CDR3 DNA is TGTGCCAGCTCACCTGCCGCTCCCGGGGCGAACACTGAAGCTTTCTTT.

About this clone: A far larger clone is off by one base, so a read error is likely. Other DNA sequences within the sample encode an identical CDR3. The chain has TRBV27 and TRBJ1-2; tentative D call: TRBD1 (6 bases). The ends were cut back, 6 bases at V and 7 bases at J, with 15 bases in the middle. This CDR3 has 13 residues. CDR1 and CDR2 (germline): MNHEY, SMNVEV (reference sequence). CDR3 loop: CASRQGVGRGYTF. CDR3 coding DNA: TGTGCCAGCAGACAGGGTGTCGGGCGTGGCTACACCTTC.

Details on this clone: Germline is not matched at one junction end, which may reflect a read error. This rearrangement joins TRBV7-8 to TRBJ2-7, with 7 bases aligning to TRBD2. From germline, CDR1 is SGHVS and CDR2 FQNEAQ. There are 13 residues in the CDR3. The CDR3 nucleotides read TGTGCCAGCAGCTTACGCAGCGGACTAGGGCCGGGTTTC. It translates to CASSLRSGLGPGF.

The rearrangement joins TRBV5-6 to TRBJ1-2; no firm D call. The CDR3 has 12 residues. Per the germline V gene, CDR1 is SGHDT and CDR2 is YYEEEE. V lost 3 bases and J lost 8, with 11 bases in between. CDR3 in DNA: TGTGCCAGCAGCTCTGGAACTTACGGCTACACCTTC. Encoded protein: CASSSGTYGYTF.

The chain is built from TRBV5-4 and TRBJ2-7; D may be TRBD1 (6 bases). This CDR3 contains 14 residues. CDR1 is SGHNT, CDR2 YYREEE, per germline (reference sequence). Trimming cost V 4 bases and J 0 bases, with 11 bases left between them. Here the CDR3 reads CASSPNRDSYEQYF. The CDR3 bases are TGTGCCAGCAGCCCGAACAGGGACTCCTACGAGCAGTACTTC.

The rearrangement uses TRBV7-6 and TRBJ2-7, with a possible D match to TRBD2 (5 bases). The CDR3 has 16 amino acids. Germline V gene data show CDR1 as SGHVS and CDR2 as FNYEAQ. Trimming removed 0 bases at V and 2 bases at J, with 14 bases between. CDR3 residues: CASSLAPPGRAYEQYF. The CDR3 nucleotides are TGTGCCAGCAGCTTAGCGCCCCCGGGGAGAGCCTACGAGCAGTACTTC.

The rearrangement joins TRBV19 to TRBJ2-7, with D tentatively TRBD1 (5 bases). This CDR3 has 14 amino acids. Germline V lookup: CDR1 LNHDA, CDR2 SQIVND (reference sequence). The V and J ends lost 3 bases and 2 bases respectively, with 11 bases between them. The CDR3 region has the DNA TGTGCCAGTAGTATTAGCAGGGATACCTACGAGCAGTACTTC. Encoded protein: CASSISRDTYEQYF.

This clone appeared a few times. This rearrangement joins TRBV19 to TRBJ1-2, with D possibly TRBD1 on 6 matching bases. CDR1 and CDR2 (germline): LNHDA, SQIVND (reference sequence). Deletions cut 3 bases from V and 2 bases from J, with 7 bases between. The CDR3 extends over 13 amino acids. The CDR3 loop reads CASSMRGNYGYTF. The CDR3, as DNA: TGTGCCAGTAGTATGAGGGGGAACTATGGCTACACCTTC.

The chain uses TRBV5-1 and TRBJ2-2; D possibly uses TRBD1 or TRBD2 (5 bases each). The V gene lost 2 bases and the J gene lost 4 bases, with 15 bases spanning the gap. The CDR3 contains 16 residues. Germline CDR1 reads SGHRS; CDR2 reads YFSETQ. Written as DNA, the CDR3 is TGCGCCAGCAGCTTCGGGACGGTCGAAGGCACCGGGGAGCTGTTTTTT. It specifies CASSFGTVEGTGELFF.

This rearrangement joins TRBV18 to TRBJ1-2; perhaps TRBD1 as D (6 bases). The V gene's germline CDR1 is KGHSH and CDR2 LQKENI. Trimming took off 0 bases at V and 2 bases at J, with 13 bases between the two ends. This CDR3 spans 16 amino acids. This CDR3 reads CASSPPVNRANYGYTF. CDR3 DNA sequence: TGTGCCAGCTCACCACCGGTTAACAGGGCCAACTATGGCTACACCTTC.

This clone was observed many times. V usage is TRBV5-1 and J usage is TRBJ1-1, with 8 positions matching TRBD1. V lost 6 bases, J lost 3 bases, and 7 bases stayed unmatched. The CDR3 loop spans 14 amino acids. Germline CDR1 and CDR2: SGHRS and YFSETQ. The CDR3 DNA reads TGCGCCAGCACAGATACAGGGGGAGACACTGAAGCTTTCTTT. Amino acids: CASTDTGGDTEAFF. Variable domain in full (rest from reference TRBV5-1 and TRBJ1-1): KAGVTQTPRYLIKTRGQQVTLSCSPISGHRSVSWYQQTPGQGLQFLFEYFSETQRNKGNFPGRFSGRQFSNSRSEMNVSTLELGDSALYLCASTDTGGDTEAFFGQGTRLTVV.

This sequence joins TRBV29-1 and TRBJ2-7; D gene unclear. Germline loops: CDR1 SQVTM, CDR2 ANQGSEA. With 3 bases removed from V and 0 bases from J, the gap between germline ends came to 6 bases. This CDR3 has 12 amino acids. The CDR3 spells CSVEVNSYEQYF. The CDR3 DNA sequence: TGCAGCGTTGAGGTCAACTCCTACGAGCAGTACTTC.